This T cell receptor beta chain was retrieved from a study of siplizumab effects on memory and regulatory T cells. Some clones are missing from TCRdb's copy, which holds only in-frame ones; the method was immunoSEQ multiplex PCR. The table shows fewer than 9,500 clones, with roughly two thirds occurring only once. This clone qualifies as medium-sized. No antigen is known for it. The study, taken as a whole, reports: The apparent diversity of naive T cells exceeded that of memory cells, and naive T cells seemed to make a major contribution to the alloresponse. The mapping of alloreactive clones to unstimulated subsets covered only a minor fraction of them.

Looked up from germline, CDR1 is MNHEY and CDR2 is SMNVEV (reference sequence). J gave up 2 bases and V 5 bases, and 9 bases lay outside the gene matches. The CDR3 runs 15 residues. The specimen was effector memory CD8+ T cells sorted from blood. Subset specified: unstimulated CD8+ effector memory T cells. The sequence was collected from a human donor in good health. The chain has TRBV27 and TRBJ2-7, with 7 bases matching TRBD2. The CDR3 sequence: CASSTYLGGAYEQYF. In nucleotides, the CDR3 is TGTGCCAGCAGTACCTATTTGGGGGGGGCCTACGAGCAGTACTTC.